This entry is about one T cell receptor (beta chain). The entry originates in a study of blood T cell repertoires in COVID-19. The CDR3 runs to 16 residues. The V end was cut by 5 bases, the J end by 4 bases, with 20 bases between. The germline gives CDR1 PRHDT, CDR2 FYEKMQ (reference sequence). Some clones are missing from TCRdb's copy, which holds only in-frame ones; the method was immunoSEQ multiplex PCR. This table holds 150,000 to 200,000 clones, about 90% found once. The TCR sequence derives from a middle-aged man with active or convalescent COVID-19. This chain joins TRBV13 and TRBJ1-2; maybe TRBD1 (5 bases). The sequenced material came from peripheral blood. CDR3 loop: CASSPSSTASFYGYTF. In DNA, the CDR3 is TGTGCCAGCAGCCCCTCGTCGACAGCCTCTTTCTATGGCTACACCTTC.